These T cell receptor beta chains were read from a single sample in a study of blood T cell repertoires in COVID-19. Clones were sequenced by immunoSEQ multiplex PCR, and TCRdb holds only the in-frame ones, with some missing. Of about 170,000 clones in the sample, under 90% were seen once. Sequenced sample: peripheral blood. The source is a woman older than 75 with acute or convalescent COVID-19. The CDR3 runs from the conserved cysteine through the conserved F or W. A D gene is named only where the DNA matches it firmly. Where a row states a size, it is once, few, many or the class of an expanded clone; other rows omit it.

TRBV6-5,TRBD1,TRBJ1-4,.,TGTGCCAGCAGCCGGGACAGGGTGTACGAAAAACTGTTTTTT,CASSRDRVYEKLFF
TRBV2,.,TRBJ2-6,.,TGTGCCAGCAGTGAAGGTCGGTCGGTTGGGGCCAACGTCCTGACTTTC,CASSEGRSVGANVLTF
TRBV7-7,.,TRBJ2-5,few,TGTGCCAGCAGCCTAGGAGGGACAATTAAAGAGACCCAGTACTTC,CASSLGGTIKETQYF
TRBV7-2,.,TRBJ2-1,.,TGTGCCAGCAGCCCTACCACCCGTGAGCAGTTCTTC,CASSPTTREQFF
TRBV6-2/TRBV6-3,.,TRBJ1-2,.,TGTGCCAGCAGTTACCCAGCTAACTATGGCTACACCTTC,CASSYPANYGYTF
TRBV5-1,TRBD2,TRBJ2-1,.,TGCGCCAGCAGCTTGGTTAGCGGGATATACAATGAGCAGTTCTTC,CASSLVSGIYNEQFF
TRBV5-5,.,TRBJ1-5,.,TGTGCCAGCAGCTTGGGGGCGCGGGATCAGCCCCAGCATTTT,CASSLGARDQPQHF
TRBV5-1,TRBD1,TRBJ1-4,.,TGCGCCAGCAGCTTGGAGAGACACGGGACAGGTGGTGAAAAACTGTTTTTT,CASSLERHGTGGEKLFF
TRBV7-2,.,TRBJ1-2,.,TGTGCCAGCAGCTTAGCGACCGGGAGCGGCTACACCTTC,CASSLATGSGYTF
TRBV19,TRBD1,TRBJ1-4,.,TGTGCCAGTAGTTTCACGGGACAGGGGGCCGATGAAAAACTGTTTTTT,CASSFTGQGADEKLFF
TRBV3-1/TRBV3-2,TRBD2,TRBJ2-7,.,TGTGCCAGCAGCCAAGATAGCGGGCGGGAGGGCCAGAACGAGCAGTACTTC,CASSQDSGREGQNEQYF
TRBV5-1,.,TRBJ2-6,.,TGCGCCAGCAGCTATTTCGGGACGGGACTTTCTGGGGCCAACGTCCTGACTTTC,CASSYFGTGLSGANVLTF
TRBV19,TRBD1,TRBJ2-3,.,TGTGCCAGTAGTATGCGCAGGACAGGAGATACGCAGTATTTT,CASSMRRTGDTQYF